This T cell receptor (beta chain) was identified during a study of blood T cell repertoires in COVID-19. Looking at the study overall: Samples of COVID-19 (acute and convalescent) were obtained from the United States, Italy and Spain. T cells, B-cell-depleted T cells, or PBMCs supplied cDNA or gDNA.

The CDR3 has 15 amino acids. Trimming took 11 bases from V and 3 from J; bases not matched to a gene: 14. Germline lookup yields CDR1 LNHDA and CDR2 SQIVND (reference sequence). Authors' data handling: Reference gene primer amplification yielded estimated nucleated cell counts. Here immunoSEQ multiplex PCR was the method, and the copy in TCRdb shows in-frame clones only, minus some. That table furnishes V, J and clone size, whereas the DNA furnished D and trimming. The data contain some 42,000 clones, roughly 81% of them singletons. The sequence came from a woman in her 70s in a cohort sampled during active COVID-19. What was sequenced was peripheral blood. V gene TRBV19 combines with J gene TRBJ1-1; 8 nucleotides line up with TRBD1. The CDR3 nucleotides read TGTGCCGTCAAGTCGGACAGGGATGGGGACACTGAAGCTTTCTTT. This sequence encodes CAVKSDRDGDTEAFF. The full variable domain, rest sourced from reference TRBV19 and TRBJ1-1, is DGGITQSPKYLFRKEGQNVTLSCEQNLNHDAMYWYRQDPGQGLRLIYYSQIVNDFQKGDIAEGYSVSREKKESFPLTVTSAQKNPTAFYLCAVKSDRDGDTEAFFGQGTRLTVV.